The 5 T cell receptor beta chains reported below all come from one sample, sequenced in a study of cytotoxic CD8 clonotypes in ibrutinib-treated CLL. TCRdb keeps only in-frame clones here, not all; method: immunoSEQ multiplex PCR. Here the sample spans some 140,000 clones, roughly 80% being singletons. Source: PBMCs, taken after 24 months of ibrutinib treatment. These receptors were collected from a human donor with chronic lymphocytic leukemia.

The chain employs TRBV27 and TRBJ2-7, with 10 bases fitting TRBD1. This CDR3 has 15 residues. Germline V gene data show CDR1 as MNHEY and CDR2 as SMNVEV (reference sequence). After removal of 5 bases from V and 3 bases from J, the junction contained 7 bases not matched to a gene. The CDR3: CASSPRDRGYYEQYF. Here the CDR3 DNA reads TGTGCCAGCAGTCCCCGGGACAGGGGATACTACGAGCAGTACTTC.

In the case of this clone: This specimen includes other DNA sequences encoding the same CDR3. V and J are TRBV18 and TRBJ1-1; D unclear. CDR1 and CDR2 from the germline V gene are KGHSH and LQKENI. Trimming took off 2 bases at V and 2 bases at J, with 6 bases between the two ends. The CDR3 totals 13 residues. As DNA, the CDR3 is TGTGCCAGCTCACCAAAGACTAACACTGAAGCTTTCTTT. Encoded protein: CASSPKTNTEAFF.

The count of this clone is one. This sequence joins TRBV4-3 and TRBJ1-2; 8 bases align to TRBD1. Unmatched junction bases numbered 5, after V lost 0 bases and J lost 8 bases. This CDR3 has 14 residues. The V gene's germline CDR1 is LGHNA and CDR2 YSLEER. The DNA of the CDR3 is TGCGCCAGCAGCCAAGATAGGACAGGGCGCGGCTACACCTTC. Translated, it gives CASSQDRTGRGYTF.

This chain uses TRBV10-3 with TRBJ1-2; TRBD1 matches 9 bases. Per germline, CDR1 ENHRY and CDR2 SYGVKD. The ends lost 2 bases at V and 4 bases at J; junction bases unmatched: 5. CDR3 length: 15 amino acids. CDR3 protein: CAISEVGQGSYGYTF. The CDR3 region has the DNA TGTGCCATCAGTGAGGTGGGACAGGGATCCTATGGCTACACCTTC.

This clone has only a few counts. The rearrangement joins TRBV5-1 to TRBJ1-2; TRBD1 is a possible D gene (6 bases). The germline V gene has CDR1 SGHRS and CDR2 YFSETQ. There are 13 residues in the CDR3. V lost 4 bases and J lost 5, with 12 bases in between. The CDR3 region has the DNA TGCGCCAGCAGCACGACAGGTCCGTATGGCTACACCTTC. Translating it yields CASSTTGPYGYTF. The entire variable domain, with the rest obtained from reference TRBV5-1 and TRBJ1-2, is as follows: KAGVTQTPRYLIKTRGQQVTLSCSPISGHRSVSWYQQTPGQGLQFLFEYFSETQRNKGNFPGRFSGRQFSNSRSEMNVSTLELGDSALYLCASSTTGPYGYTFGSGTRLTVV.